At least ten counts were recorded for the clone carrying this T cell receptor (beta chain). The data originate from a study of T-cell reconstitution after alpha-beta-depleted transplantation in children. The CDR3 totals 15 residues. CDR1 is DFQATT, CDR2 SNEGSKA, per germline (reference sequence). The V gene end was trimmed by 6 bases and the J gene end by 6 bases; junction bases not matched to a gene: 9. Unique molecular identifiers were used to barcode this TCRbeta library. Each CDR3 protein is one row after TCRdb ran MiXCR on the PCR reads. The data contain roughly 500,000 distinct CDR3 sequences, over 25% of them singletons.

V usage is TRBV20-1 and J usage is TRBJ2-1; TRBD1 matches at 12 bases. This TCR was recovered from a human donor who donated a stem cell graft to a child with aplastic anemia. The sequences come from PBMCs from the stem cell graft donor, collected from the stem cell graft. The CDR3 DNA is TGCAGTGCGACGCGGCGGGACAGGGGGCTCAATGAGCAGTTCTTC. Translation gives CSATRRDRGLNEQFF.